Below, 29 T cell receptor beta chains from the same sample are listed, as sequenced in a study of beta chain features in type 1 diabetes. Study findings and constraints: A moderate, significant TCRB CDR3 shortening appeared in type 1 diabetes across four CD4+ subsets.

No antigens are known for them. Since all of the isolated RNA was reverse transcribed, expressed TCRB transcripts were what got sequenced. Here immunoSEQ multiplex PCR was the method, and the copy in TCRdb shows in-frame clones only, minus some. The sample has around 50,000 clones; roughly 40% are singletons. Sequenced sample: stem cell memory CD4+ T cells from blood. The receptors were sampled from a man aged 25-45 years with type 1 diabetes.

The V and J genes are TRBV11-2 and TRBJ2-1; D remains unclear. The CDR3 length is 14 residues. With 1 base removed from V and 0 bases from J, the gap between germline ends came to 4 bases. Germline V lookup: CDR1 SGHAT, CDR2 FQNNGV. The CDR3 protein is CASSLGSSYNEQFF. CDR3 sequence (DNA): TGTGCCAGCAGCTTAGGGAGCTCCTACAATGAGCAGTTCTTC.

The V and J genes are TRBV10-3 and TRBJ2-1; 7 positions agree with TRBD2. Unmatched junction bases numbered 2, after V lost 2 bases and J lost 4 bases. This CDR3 is 14 amino acids long. Germline CDR1 reads ENHRY; CDR2 reads SYGVKD. The CDR3 region is CAISEREAYNEQFF. CDR3 sequence (DNA): TGTGCCATCAGTGAGCGGGAGGCATACAATGAGCAGTTCTTC.

The gene calls are TRBV2 and TRBJ2-7; no firm D call. Germline V gene lookup returns CDR1 SNHLY and CDR2 FYNNEI. V shed 3 bases and J shed 2 bases, with 14 bases lying between them. CDR3 length equals 15 residues. This CDR3 is CASSDILRGAYEQYF. The DNA for the CDR3 is TGTGCCAGCAGTGACATCTTGCGAGGAGCCTACGAGCAGTACTTC. The full variable domain, completed using reference TRBV2 and TRBJ2-7, is EPEVTQTPSHQVTQMGQEVILRCVPISNHLYFYWYRQILGQKVEFLVSFYNNEISEKSEIFDDQFSVERPDGSNFTLKIRSTKLEDSAMYFCASSDILRGAYEQYFGPGTRLTVT.

Details on this clone: Other DNA sequences in the sample encode the same CDR3. The rearrangement uses TRBV23-1 and TRBJ1-5, with a tentative D call TRBD1 (6 bases). TRBV23-1 is annotated as an ORF whose role is uncertain. V lost 3 bases and J 2 bases, leaving 11 bases between the germline ends. CDR3 length: 15 residues. The CDR3 region is CASSQGTIGNQPQHF. The CDR3 bases are TGCGCCAGCAGTCAGGGGACAATAGGCAATCAGCCCCAGCATTTT.

In its sample, this clone was seen a few times. This sequence joins TRBV5-4 and TRBJ1-2, with D perhaps matching TRBD1 (6 bases). CDR1 SGHNT and CDR2 YYREEE come from the germline V gene (reference sequence). Deletions cut 3 bases from V and 6 bases from J, with 12 bases between. This CDR3 contains 13 residues. CDR3 amino acids: CASSSQGTHGYTF. CDR3 bases: TGTGCCAGCAGCTCCCAGGGGACACATGGCTACACCTTC. Using reference TRBV5-4 and TRBJ1-2 for the parts outside the CDR3, the full variable domain is ETGVTQSPTHLIKTRGQQVTLRCSSQSGHNTVSWYQQALGQGPQFIFQYYREEENGRGNFPPRFSGLQFPNYSSELNVNALELDDSALYLCASSSQGTHGYTFGSGTRLTVV.

V is TRBV19 and J is TRBJ2-5; the match to TRBD2 covers 7 bases. Germline trimming cut 5 bases from V and 2 bases from J; bases unmatched to any gene: 8. The CDR3 sequence is 15 residues long. Germline values: CDR1 LNHDA, CDR2 SQIVND (reference sequence). The CDR3 protein is CASSASLASQETQYF. The DNA for the CDR3 is TGTGCCAGTAGTGCCTCACTAGCGTCGCAAGAGACCCAGTACTTC.

The chain has TRBV7-8 and TRBJ2-5; 10 bases are a match to TRBD1. Germline CDR1 and CDR2: SGHVS and FQNEAQ. V gave up 4 bases and J gave up 2 bases; unmatched junction bases: 13. This CDR3 contains 18 residues. The CDR3 region has the DNA TGTGCCAGCAGCTCAGGACAGGGGGGGTCTGCACGGCAAGAGACCCAGTACTTC. Its translation is CASSSGQGGSARQETQYF.

The chain uses TRBV28 and TRBJ2-5, with D possibly being TRBD2 (5 bases). V lost 7 bases, J lost 5 bases, and 17 bases lay in between. The CDR3 has 14 amino acids. Germline values: CDR1 MDHEN, CDR2 SYDVKM. The CDR3 coding sequence is TGTGCCAGCAAAGGTATAAGCCGGAGGGAGACCCAGTACTTC. This codes for CASKGISRRETQYF.

This clone was detected a few times. V gene TRBV7-9 combines with J gene TRBJ2-3; 8 bases map to TRBD2. Germline CDR1 reads SEHNR; CDR2 reads FQNEAQ (reference sequence). This CDR3 has 15 residues. V dropped 3 bases and J dropped 7; count of bases not matched to a gene: 9. CDR3 region: CASSLIGTSGNTQYF. The CDR3 nucleotides read TGTGCCAGCAGCTTGATTGGGACTAGTGGTAATACGCAGTATTTT.

The V call is TRBV10-3, the J call TRBJ2-1; the match to TRBD1 covers 7 bases. Per the germline V gene, CDR1 is ENHRY and CDR2 is SYGVKD. The CDR3 totals 11 residues. V shed 11 bases and J 7 bases; nucleotides not matched to a gene: 5. DNA of the CDR3: TGTGCCGCAGGGGGTCTGAATGAGCAGTTCTTC. Its translation: CAAGGLNEQFF.

The chain couples TRBV7-9 to TRBJ1-1; D is ambiguous. V was trimmed by 2 bases and J by 4 bases, leaving 5 bases between them. The length of the CDR3 is 12 residues. In germline, CDR1 is SEHNR, CDR2 FQNEAQ (reference sequence). The CDR3 DNA sequence: TGTGCCAGCAGCTTATATAGCACTGAAGCTTTCTTT. Amino acid sequence: CASSLYSTEAFF.

This clone was seen a handful of times. V gene TRBV7-2 combines with J gene TRBJ1-2; 7 positions agree with TRBD1. Germline V lookup: CDR1 SGHTA, CDR2 FQGNSA. V lost 4 bases, J lost 7 bases, and 12 bases stayed unmatched. The CDR3 sequence is 15 residues long. The chain's CDR3 is CASSWGTVRMAGYTF. In nucleotides, the CDR3 is TGTGCCAGCAGCTGGGGGACAGTCAGAATGGCTGGCTACACCTTC.

V and J are TRBV18 and TRBJ2-1, with unresolved D. The CDR3 is 14 amino acids. The germline V gene has CDR1 KGHSH and CDR2 LQKENI. Trimming left V 1 base short and J 4 bases short, with 8 bases between. The CDR3: CASSPQPDYNEQFF. In DNA form, the CDR3 reads TGTGCCAGCTCACCACAACCAGATTACAATGAGCAGTTCTTC. The variable domain in full, with the rest retrieved from reference TRBV18 and TRBJ2-1, is NAGVMQNPRHLVRRRGQEARLRCSPMKGHSHVYWYRQLPEEGLKFMVYLQKENIIDESGMPKERFSAEFPKEGPSILRIQQVVRGDSAAYFCASSPQPDYNEQFFGPGTRLTVL.

This clone was detected only a few times. The chain couples TRBV5-4 to TRBJ2-2; a weak D match, TRBD2 (6 bases). The CDR3 has 15 amino acids. The V end lost 5 bases, the J end lost 0 bases, and 11 bases lay between the germline ends. Germline CDR1 is SGHNT and CDR2 is YYREEE (reference sequence). The CDR3 region is CASSLGTPNTGELFF. In DNA, the CDR3 is TGTGCCAGCAGTCTCGGGACTCCGAACACCGGGGAGCTGTTTTTT.

The gene calls are TRBV18 and TRBJ2-5, with D possibly matching TRBD1 (6 bases). V lost 5 bases, J lost 5 bases, and 15 bases lay in between. CDR1 is KGHSH, CDR2 LQKENI, per germline. The CDR3 spans 14 residues. The CDR3 sequence: CASSSQQGVETQYF. The CDR3 region has the DNA TGTGCCAGCTCATCACAACAGGGAGTCGAGACCCAGTACTTC.

The genes are TRBV7-8 and TRBJ2-1; D gene ambiguous. Between the trimmed V and J ends, which lost 5 bases and 4 bases, there was a span of 18 bases. The V gene's germline CDR1 is SGHVS and CDR2 FQNEAQ. This CDR3 has 16 residues. CDR3 sequence (DNA): TGTGCCAGCAGCCTCCGAGGCACCACCGCATACAATGAGCAGTTCTTC. As protein: CASSLRGTTAYNEQFF. The entire variable domain, with the rest obtained from reference TRBV7-8 and TRBJ2-1, is as follows: GAGVSQSPRYKVAKRGQDVALRCDPISGHVSLFWYQQALGQGPEFLTYFQNEAQLDKSGLPSDRFFAERPEGSVSTLKIQRTQQEDSAVYLCASSLRGTTAYNEQFFGPGTRLTVL.

The chain is built from TRBV6-6 and TRBJ1-5; perhaps TRBD1 as D (6 bases). Deletions cut 10 bases from V and 2 bases from J, with 12 bases between. This CDR3 is 13 amino acids long. CDR1 is MNHNY and CDR2 is SVGAGI in the germline V gene (reference sequence). In DNA form, the CDR3 reads TGTGCCAACGCTAGGACAGGCAATCAGCCCCAGCATTTT. This gives the protein CANARTGNQPQHF.

The chain uses TRBV18 and TRBJ1-5, with TRBD1 as a possible D gene (6 bases). The CDR3 is made up of 14 amino acids. CDR1 and CDR2 from the germline V gene are KGHSH and LQKENI. V gave up 3 bases and J gave up 5 bases, with 11 bases separating them. The CDR3 region has the DNA TGTGCCAGCTCACCCCGACAGGTGGATCAGCCCCAGCATTTT. The encoded protein is CASSPRQVDQPQHF. Looking up the rest from reference TRBV18 and TRBJ1-5 gives the full variable domain: NAGVMQNPRHLVRRRGQEARLRCSPMKGHSHVYWYRQLPEEGLKFMVYLQKENIIDESGMPKERFSAEFPKEGPSILRIQQVVRGDSAAYFCASSPRQVDQPQHFGDGTRLSIL.

This sequence joins TRBV5-1 and TRBJ2-7; a weak D match, TRBD2 (5 bases). CDR3 size: 14 residues. Looked up from germline, CDR1 is SGHRS and CDR2 is YFSETQ. V shed 2 bases and J shed 6 bases, with 15 bases lying between them. This CDR3 reads CASSFLVPAGEQYF. DNA of the CDR3: TGCGCCAGCAGCTTCTTGGTCCCGGCGGGCGAGCAGTACTTC.

This clone was counted between two and nine times. This sequence joins TRBV27 and TRBJ2-5, with 11 nucleotides matching TRBD2. Trimming took 1 base from V and 4 from J; bases not matched to a gene: 5. CDR1 is MNHEY, CDR2 SMNVEV, per germline (reference sequence). The CDR3 consists of 16 residues. The CDR3 sequence is CASSLLAGGLGETQYF. Here the CDR3 DNA reads TGTGCCAGCAGTTTATTAGCGGGAGGGCTGGGAGAGACCCAGTACTTC.

The chain is built from TRBV5-1 and TRBJ1-3; TRBD1 matches 7 bases. The V gene end was trimmed by 2 bases and the J gene end by 0 bases; junction bases not matched to a gene: 5. The V gene's germline CDR1 is SGHRS and CDR2 YFSETQ. The CDR3 runs to 16 residues. CDR3 amino acids: CASSFTGDSSGNTIYF. The CDR3 region has the DNA TGCGCCAGCAGCTTTACAGGGGATAGCTCTGGAAACACCATATATTTT.

The chain couples TRBV6-6 to TRBJ2-7, with no clear D. This CDR3 region has 13 residues. V was shortened by 2 bases and J by 4 bases, with 9 bases between the two germline ends. Per germline, CDR1 MNHNY and CDR2 SVGAGI (reference sequence). CDR3 sequence (DNA): TGTGCCAGCAGTTACGGGCAGGTATACGAGCAGTACTTC. Translating gives CASSYGQVYEQYF.

This clone was found a few times. V gene TRBV10-3 combines with J gene TRBJ1-1; the D is unclear. Germline lookup yields CDR1 ENHRY and CDR2 SYGVKD. The CDR3 contains 13 residues. Trimming took off 8 bases at V and 0 bases at J, with 10 bases between the two ends. CDR3 nucleotides: TGTGCCATCGCCCAGGCGATGAACACTGAAGCTTTCTTT. Its translation is CAIAQAMNTEAFF.

This clone has a handful of counts. The chain joins TRBV5-4 to TRBJ1-2, with TRBD1 matching over 10 bases. V lost 0 bases, J lost 6 bases, and 5 bases stayed unmatched. This CDR3 has 15 residues. Germline V CDR1 and CDR2: SGHNT, YYREEE (reference sequence). The CDR3 loop reads CASSLDLGTGDGYTF. The CDR3 DNA is TGTGCCAGCAGCTTGGACCTCGGGACAGGGGATGGCTACACCTTC.

This chain uses TRBV6-1 with TRBJ1-1, with D unclear. CDR3 length equals 15 residues. In germline, CDR1 is MNHNS, CDR2 SASEGT. Deletions cut 5 bases from V and 1 base from J, with 14 bases between. CDR3 in amino acids: CASSPRPAGNTEAFF. Written as DNA, the CDR3 is TGTGCCAGCAGTCCCCGTCCAGCGGGGAACACTGAAGCTTTCTTT.

The chain couples TRBV28 to TRBJ1-1, with TRBD1 matching 9 bases. Germline V lookup: CDR1 MDHEN, CDR2 SYDVKM. The CDR3 consists of 14 residues. The J segment lost 10 bases and the V segment lost 2 bases, leaving 8 bases of the junction unmatched. The CDR3 DNA sequence: TGTGCCAGCAGTTTAGGGACAGGGCGATGGACAGCTTTCTTT. It specifies CASSLGTGRWTAFF. The whole variable domain, filled in from reference TRBV28 and TRBJ1-1, reads DVKVTQSSRYLVKRTGEKVFLECVQDMDHENMFWYRQDPGLGLRLIYFSYDVKMKEKGDIPEGYSVSREKKERFSLILESASTNQTSMYLCASSLGTGRWTAFFGQGTRLTVV.

V and J are TRBV4-3 and TRBJ1-3; D is uncertain. Germline CDR1 and CDR2: LGHNA and YSLEER. The ends were cut back, 4 bases at V and 0 bases at J, with 10 bases in the middle. The CDR3 runs 15 residues. CDR3: CASSLDRSSGNTIYF. Here the CDR3 DNA reads TGCGCCAGCAGCCTCGATAGGAGCTCTGGAAACACCATATATTTT.

This clone was counted only a few times. This chain links TRBV6-1 with TRBJ2-7; 9 bases line up with TRBD2. The CDR3 is 15 residues long. Germline V gives CDR1 MNHNS, CDR2 SASEGT. The junction had 9 bases not matched to a gene; V was cut back by 5 bases and J by 4 bases. CDR3 protein: CASSFSSGISYEQYF. CDR3 bases: TGTGCCAGCAGTTTTTCTAGCGGGATCAGTTACGAGCAGTACTTC.

V and J are TRBV19 and TRBJ2-7, with 7 bases that match TRBD2. V gave up 8 bases and J gave up 4 bases; unmatched junction bases: 5. The CDR3 covers 12 residues. Germline V gene sequence: CDR1 LNHDA, CDR2 SQIVND (reference sequence). In DNA form, the CDR3 reads TGTGCCAGTTCGGCCGGGGGGTACGAGCAGTACTTC. This codes for CASSAGGYEQYF.